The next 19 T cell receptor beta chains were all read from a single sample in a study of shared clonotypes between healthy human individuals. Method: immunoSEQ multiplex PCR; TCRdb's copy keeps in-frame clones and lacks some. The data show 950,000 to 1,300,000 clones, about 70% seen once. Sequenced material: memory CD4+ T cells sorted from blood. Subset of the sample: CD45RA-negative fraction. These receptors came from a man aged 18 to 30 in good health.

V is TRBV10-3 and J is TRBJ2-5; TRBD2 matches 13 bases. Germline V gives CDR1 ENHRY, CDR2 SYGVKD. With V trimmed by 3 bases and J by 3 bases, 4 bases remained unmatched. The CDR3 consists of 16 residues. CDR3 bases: TGTGCCATCAGTGAAGGACTAGCGGGGGAAAAAGAGACCCAGTACTTC. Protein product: CAISEGLAGEKETQYF.

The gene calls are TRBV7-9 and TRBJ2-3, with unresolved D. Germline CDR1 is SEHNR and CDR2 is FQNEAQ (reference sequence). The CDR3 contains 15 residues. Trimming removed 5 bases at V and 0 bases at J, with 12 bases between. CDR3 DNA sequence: TGTGCCAGCAGCCCCTACAGAGCTAGCACAGATACGCAGTATTTT. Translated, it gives CASSPYRASTDTQYF.

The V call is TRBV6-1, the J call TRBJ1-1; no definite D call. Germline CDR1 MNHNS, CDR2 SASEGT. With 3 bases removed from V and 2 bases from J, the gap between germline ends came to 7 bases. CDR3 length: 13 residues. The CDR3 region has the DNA TGTGCCAGCAGTGAGGCCCGTAACACTGAAGCTTTCTTT. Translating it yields CASSEARNTEAFF.

CDR3 nucleotides: TGTGCCAGCAGCTTATATACGAGGGGAAACACCATATATTTT. This codes for CASSLYTRGNTIYF. V usage is TRBV7-2 and J usage is TRBJ1-3; D is unresolved. CDR1 and CDR2 from the germline V gene are SGHTA and FQGNSA. This CDR3 region has 14 residues. V gave up 2 bases and J gave up 4 bases, with 9 bases separating them.

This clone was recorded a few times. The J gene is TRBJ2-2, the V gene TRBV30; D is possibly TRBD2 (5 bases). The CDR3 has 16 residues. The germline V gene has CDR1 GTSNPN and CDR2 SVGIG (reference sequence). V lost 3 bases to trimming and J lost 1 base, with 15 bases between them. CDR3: CAWRWEMMRNTGELFF. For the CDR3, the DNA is TGTGCCTGGAGGTGGGAGATGATGCGGAACACCGGGGAGCTGTTTTTT.

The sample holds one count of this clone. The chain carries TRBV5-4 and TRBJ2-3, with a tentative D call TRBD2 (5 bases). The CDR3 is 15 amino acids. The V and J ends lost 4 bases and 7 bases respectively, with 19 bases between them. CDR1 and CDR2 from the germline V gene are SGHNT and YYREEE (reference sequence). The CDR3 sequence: CASSLPGSSSNTQYF. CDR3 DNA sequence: TGTGCCAGCAGCCTGCCGGGGTCGAGCTCTAATACGCAGTATTTT.

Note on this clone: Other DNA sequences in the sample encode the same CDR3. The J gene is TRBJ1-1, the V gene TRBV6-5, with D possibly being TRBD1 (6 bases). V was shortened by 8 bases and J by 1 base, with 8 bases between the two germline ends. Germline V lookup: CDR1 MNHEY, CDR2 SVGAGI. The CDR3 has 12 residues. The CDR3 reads CASSRGNTEAFF. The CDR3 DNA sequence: TGTGCCAGCTCCAGGGGGAACACTGAAGCTTTCTTT.

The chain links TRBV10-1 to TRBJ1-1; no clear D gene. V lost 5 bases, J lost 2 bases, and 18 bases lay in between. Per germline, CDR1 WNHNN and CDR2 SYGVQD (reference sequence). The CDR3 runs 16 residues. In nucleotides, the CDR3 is TGCGCCAGCAGTAAGACGACTCCCCGGTCTAACACTGAAGCTTTCTTT. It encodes CASSKTTPRSNTEAFF.

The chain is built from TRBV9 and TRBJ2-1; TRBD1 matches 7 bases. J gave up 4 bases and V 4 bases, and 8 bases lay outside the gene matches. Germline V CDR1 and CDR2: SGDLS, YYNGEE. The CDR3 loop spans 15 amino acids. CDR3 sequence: CASSFRDREYNEQFF. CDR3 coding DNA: TGTGCCAGCAGCTTCCGGGACAGAGAGTACAATGAGCAGTTCTTC.

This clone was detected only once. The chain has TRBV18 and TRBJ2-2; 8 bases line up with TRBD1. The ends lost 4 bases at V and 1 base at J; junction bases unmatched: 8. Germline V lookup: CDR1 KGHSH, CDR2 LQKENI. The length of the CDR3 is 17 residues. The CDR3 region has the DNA TGTGCCAGCTCACGCAGTCAGGGGGCAAAGAACACCGGGGAGCTGTTTTTT. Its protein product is CASSRSQGAKNTGELFF.

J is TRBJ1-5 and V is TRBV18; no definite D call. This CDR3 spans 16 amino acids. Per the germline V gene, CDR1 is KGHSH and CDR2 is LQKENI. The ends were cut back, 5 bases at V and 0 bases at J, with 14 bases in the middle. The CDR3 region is CASSLSTGNSNQPQHF. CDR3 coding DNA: TGTGCCAGCTCATTGTCGACGGGAAATAGCAATCAGCCCCAGCATTTT. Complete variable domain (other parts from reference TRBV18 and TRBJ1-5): NAGVMQNPRHLVRRRGQEARLRCSPMKGHSHVYWYRQLPEEGLKFMVYLQKENIIDESGMPKERFSAEFPKEGPSILRIQQVVRGDSAAYFCASSLSTGNSNQPQHFGDGTRLSIL.

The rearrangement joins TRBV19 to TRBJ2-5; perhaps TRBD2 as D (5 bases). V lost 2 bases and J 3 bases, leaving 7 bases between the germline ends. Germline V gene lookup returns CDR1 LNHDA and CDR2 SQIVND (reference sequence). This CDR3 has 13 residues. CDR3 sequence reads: CASSINGKETQYF. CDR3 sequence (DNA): TGTGCCAGTAGTATAAACGGGAAAGAGACCCAGTACTTC.

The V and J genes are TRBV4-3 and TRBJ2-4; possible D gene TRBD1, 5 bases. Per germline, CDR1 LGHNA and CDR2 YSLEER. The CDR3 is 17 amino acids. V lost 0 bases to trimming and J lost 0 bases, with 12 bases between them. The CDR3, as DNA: TGCGCCAGCAGCCAAGATCTCTCGACAGTAGCCAAAAACATTCAGTACTTC. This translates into CASSQDLSTVAKNIQYF.

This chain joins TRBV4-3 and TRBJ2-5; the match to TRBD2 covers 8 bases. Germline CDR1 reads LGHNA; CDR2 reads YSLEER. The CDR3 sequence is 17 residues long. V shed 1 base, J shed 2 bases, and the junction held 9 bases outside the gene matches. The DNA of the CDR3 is TGCGCCAGCAGCCAAGGGAATGGGGGCGGGAGGCAAGAGACCCAGTACTTC. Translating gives CASSQGNGGGRQETQYF.

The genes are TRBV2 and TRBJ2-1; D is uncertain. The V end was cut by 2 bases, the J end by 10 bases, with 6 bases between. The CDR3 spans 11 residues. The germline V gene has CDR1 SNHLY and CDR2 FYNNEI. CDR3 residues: CASSELGEQFF. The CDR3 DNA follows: TGTGCCAGCAGTGAATTGGGAGAGCAGTTCTTC.

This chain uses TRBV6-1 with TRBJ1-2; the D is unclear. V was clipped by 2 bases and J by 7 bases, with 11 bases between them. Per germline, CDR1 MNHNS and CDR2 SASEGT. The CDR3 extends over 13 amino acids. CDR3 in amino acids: CASSETGVGGYTF. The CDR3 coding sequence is TGTGCCAGCAGTGAAACGGGAGTTGGTGGCTACACCTTC.

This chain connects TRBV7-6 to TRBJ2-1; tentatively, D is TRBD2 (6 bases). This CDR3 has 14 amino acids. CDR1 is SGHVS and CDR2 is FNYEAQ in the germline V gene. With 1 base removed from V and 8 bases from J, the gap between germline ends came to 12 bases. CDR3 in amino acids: CASSLGREIDEQFF. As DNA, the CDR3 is TGTGCCAGCAGCTTAGGCCGGGAGATCGATGAGCAGTTCTTC. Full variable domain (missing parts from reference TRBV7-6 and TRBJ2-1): GAGVSQSPRYKVTKRGQDVALRCDPISGHVSLYWYRQALGQGPEFLTYFNYEAQQDKSGLPNDRFSAERPEGSISTLTIQRTEQRDSAMYRCASSLGREIDEQFFGPGTRLTVL.

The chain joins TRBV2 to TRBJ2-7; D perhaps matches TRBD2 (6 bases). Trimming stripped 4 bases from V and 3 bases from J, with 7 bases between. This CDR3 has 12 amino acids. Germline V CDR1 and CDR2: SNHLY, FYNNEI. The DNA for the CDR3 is TGTGCCAGCAGTGTGGGGGGCTACGAGCAGTACTTC. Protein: CASSVGGYEQYF.

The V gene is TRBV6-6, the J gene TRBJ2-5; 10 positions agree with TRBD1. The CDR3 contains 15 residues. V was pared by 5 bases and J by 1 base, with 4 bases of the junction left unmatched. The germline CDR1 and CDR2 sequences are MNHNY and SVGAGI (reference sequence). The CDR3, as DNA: TGTGCCAGCAGTAGACAGGGGGCCGCCCAAGAGACCCAGTACTTC. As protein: CASSRQGAAQETQYF.